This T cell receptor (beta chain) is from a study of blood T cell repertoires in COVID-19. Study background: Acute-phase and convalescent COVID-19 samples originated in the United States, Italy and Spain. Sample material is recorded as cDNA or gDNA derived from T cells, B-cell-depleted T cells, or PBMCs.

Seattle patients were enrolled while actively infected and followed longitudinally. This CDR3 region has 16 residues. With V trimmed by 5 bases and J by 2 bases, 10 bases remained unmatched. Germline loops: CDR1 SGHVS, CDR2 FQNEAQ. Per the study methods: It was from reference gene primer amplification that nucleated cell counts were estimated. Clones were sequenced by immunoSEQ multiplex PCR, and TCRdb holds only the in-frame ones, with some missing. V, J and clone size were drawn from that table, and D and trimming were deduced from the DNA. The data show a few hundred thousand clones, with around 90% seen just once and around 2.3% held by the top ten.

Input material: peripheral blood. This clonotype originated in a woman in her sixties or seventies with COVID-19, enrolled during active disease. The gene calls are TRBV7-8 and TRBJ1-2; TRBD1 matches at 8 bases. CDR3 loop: CASSPGPGQANYGYTF. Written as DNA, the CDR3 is TGTGCCAGCAGCCCCGGCCCGGGACAGGCGAACTATGGCTACACCTTC.